This is a list of T cell receptor beta chains from one sample in a study of PD-1 blockade in classical Hodgkin lymphoma. Clones were sequenced by immunoSEQ multiplex PCR, and TCRdb holds only the in-frame ones, with some missing. The sample holds about 93,000 clones, approximately 80% seen once. The sequences come from peripheral blood mononuclear cells (PBMCs), collected before the second cycle of nivolumab. These receptors came from a human donor with classical Hodgkin lymphoma. CDR3s include the opening cysteine and the closing phenylalanine or tryptophan. D genes are given only for firm matches. The size field is filled for only some rows; it gives once, few, many or a size class.

j_call	v_call	d_call	clone_size	cdr3_aa	cdr3_nt
TRBJ2-1	TRBV11-2	-	-	CASSLRTAAGYNEQFF	TGTGCCAGCAGCTTAAGGACCGCGGCGGGATACAATGAGCAGTTCTTC
TRBJ1-2	TRBV2	TRBD1	-	CASRPGQSGGYTF	TGTGCCAGCAGGCCGGGACAGAGCGGAGGCTACACCTTC
TRBJ1-5	TRBV11-2	-	-	CASSQTVLEPQHF	TGTGCCAGCAGCCAAACGGTTCTGGAGCCCCAGCATTTT
TRBJ2-5	TRBV7-8	TRBD2	-	CASSLAGGSGRQETQYF	TGTGCCAGCAGCTTAGCGGGGGGGTCGGGAAGGCAAGAGACCCAGTACTTC
TRBJ2-7	TRBV10-3	-	-	CAISELGSYEQYF	TGTGCCATCAGTGAGCTGGGCTCCTACGAGCAGTACTTC
TRBJ2-2	TRBV7-2	-	-	CASSLATNTGELFF	TGTGCCAGCAGCTTAGCGACGAACACCGGGGAGCTGTTTTTT
TRBJ2-2	TRBV10-3	-	-	CAISEGGTGELFF	TGTGCCATCAGTGAGGGTGGCACCGGGGAGCTGTTTTTT
TRBJ1-2	TRBV30	TRBD1	many	CAWSVLTGAGGYTF	TGTGCCTGGAGTGTACTTACAGGGGCCGGGGGCTACACCTTC
TRBJ1-5	TRBV19	-	-	CASRGGTNSNQPQHF	TGTGCCAGTAGGGGGGGGACAAATAGCAATCAGCCCCAGCATTTT
TRBJ2-3	TRBV7-2	TRBD2	-	CASSLDIIAGWTF	TGTGCCAGCAGCTTAGATATTATAGCGGGGTGGACTTTT
TRBJ1-3	TRBV2	-	once	CASSQGSGNTIYF	TGTGCCAGCAGTCAAGGGTCTGGAAACACCATATATTTT
TRBJ2-7	TRBV9	TRBD2	-	CASSVTPGLASEQYF	TGTGCCAGCAGCGTAACCCCGGGACTAGCTAGCGAGCAGTACTTC
TRBJ2-2	TRBV10-3	TRBD2	few	CAITRSLLAGGRPGPNTGELFF	TGTGCCATCACCCGATCCCTCCTAGCTGGCGGGAGGCCCGGCCCGAACACCGGGGAGCTGTTTTTT
TRBJ1-1	TRBV7-6	TRBD1	-	CASSSLRDREAEAFF	TGTGCCAGCAGCTCTCTCCGGGACAGGGAGGCTGAAGCTTTCTTT
TRBJ2-1	TRBV5-1	-	-	CASSLGGIGVYNEQFF	TGCGCCAGCAGCTTGGGTGGGATCGGGGTATACAATGAGCAGTTCTTC
TRBJ2-3	TRBV5-1	-	-	CASTTGSGVDTQYF	TGCGCCAGCACCACAGGGTCAGGGGTAGATACGCAGTATTTT
TRBJ2-7	TRBV11-2	TRBD1	-	CASSLEGDRAEQYF	TGTGCCAGCAGCTTAGAGGGAGACAGGGCGGAGCAGTACTTC
TRBJ2-1	TRBV30	TRBD1	-	CAWSLPGQVYNEQFF	TGTGCCTGGAGTTTACCGGGACAGGTATACAATGAGCAGTTCTTC
TRBJ2-3	TRBV2	TRBD2	few	CASSAQPSGRDTQYF	TGTGCCAGCAGCGCCCAACCTAGCGGGAGGGATACGCAGTATTTT
TRBJ1-4	TRBV28	-	-	CASSPPRVGGEKLFF	TGTGCCAGCAGTCCTCCCAGGGTCGGGGGTGAAAAACTGTTTTTT
TRBJ1-2	TRBV7-2	TRBD1	-	CASSSRGRGTGVTF	TGTGCCAGCAGCTCCAGGGGGAGGGGGACAGGGGTAACCTTC
TRBJ1-2	TRBV7-9	-	-	CASSLAGGLKSGYTF	TGTGCCAGCAGCTTAGCTGGCGGACTAAAGAGTGGCTACACCTTC
TRBJ2-3	TRBV2	-	-	CASRVNSDTQYF	TGTGCCAGCAGGGTCAATTCGGATACGCAGTATTTT
TRBJ2-7	TRBV30	TRBD1	once	CACSDRGQGEQYF	TGTGCCTGTTCGGACAGGGGGCAAGGTGAGCAGTACTTC
TRBJ2-1	TRBV7-6	TRBD2	-	CASSLKLAGVYSYNEQFF	TGTGCCAGCAGCTTGAAACTAGCGGGGGTTTACTCCTACAATGAGCAGTTCTTC
TRBJ1-2	TRBV7-3	-	-	CASSPGGSNYGYTF	TGTGCCAGCAGCCCAGGCGGTTCTAACTATGGCTACACCTTC
TRBJ2-7	TRBV30	TRBD2	-	CAWSVLGGYEQYF	TGTGCCTGGAGTGTATTGGGGGGGTACGAGCAGTACTTC
TRBJ2-2	TRBV5-1	TRBD2	-	CASSLPSGLPTGELFF	TGCGCCAGCAGCTTGCCTAGCGGGTTGCCTACCGGGGAGCTGTTTTTT
TRBJ2-1	TRBV27	-	-	CASSSPPGRQFF	TGTGCCAGCAGTTCACCCCCGGGACGTCAGTTCTTC
TRBJ2-5	TRBV10-3	TRBD2	-	CAISSGGGTSETQYF	TGTGCCATCAGTAGCGGGGGAGGGACATCGGAGACCCAGTACTTC
TRBJ2-7	TRBV7-9	-	-	CASSLNGREQYF	TGTGCCAGCAGCTTGAACGGTCGCGAGCAGTACTTC
TRBJ2-3	TRBV5-1	-	-	CASSSGTSDTQYF	TGCGCCAGCAGCTCCGGGACGTCAGATACGCAGTATTTT
TRBJ2-5	TRBV5-1	-	-	CASSLDPGAGETQYF	TGCGCCAGCAGCTTGGACCCGGGCGCGGGAGAGACCCAGTACTTC
TRBJ2-3	TRBV13	TRBD2	-	CASSSSGRARSDTQYF	TGTGCCAGCAGCTCCAGCGGGAGGGCCCGGTCAGATACGCAGTATTTT
TRBJ2-7	TRBV10-3	-	once	CAISPTGYEQYF	TGTGCCATCAGCCCGACAGGTTACGAGCAGTACTTC
TRBJ1-1	TRBV11-3	-	-	CAISGRGTEAFF	TGTGCCATCTCAGGCCGGGGAACTGAAGCTTTCTTT
TRBJ2-3	TRBV15	-	-	CATSRVRAGSDTQYF	TGTGCCACCAGCAGAGTCCGAGCGGGCTCAGATACGCAGTATTTT
TRBJ1-1	TRBV19	TRBD1	-	CASSIRAGGLNTEAFF	TGTGCCAGTAGTATAAGGGCAGGGGGATTGAACACTGAAGCTTTCTTT
TRBJ1-1	TRBV27	-	-	CASSLIRAANTEAFF	TGTGCCAGCAGTTTAATTAGGGCGGCGAACACTGAAGCTTTCTTT
TRBJ1-1	TRBV7-6	TRBD1	-	CASSGTGFEAFF	TGTGCCAGCAGCGGGACAGGGTTCGAAGCTTTCTTT
TRBJ1-2	TRBV19	-	-	CASSISSAGRRGNGYTF	TGTGCCAGTAGTATTTCCTCGGCGGGAAGGAGGGGGAATGGCTACACCTTC
TRBJ2-7	TRBV10-3	-	-	CAISVNGESSYEQYF	TGTGCCATCAGTGTGAATGGAGAAAGCTCCTACGAGCAGTACTTC
TRBJ2-1	TRBV5-1	-	-	CASSSPSGRNRQYNEQFF	TGCGCCAGCAGCTCCCCCAGCGGCAGGAATCGACAATACAATGAGCAGTTCTTC
TRBJ2-7	TRBV5-1	TRBD2	-	CASRLAGAEQYF	TGCGCCAGCAGATTAGCGGGGGCCGAGCAGTACTTC